The clone carrying this T cell receptor (beta chain) was picked up many times. MiXCR, applied by TCRdb to the RACE reads, yields one record per CDR3 protein. This table holds about 90,000 distinct CDR3 sequences, over 6.5% found once. This specimen belongs to a study of human T cells and chemical hapten exposure. Trimming cost V 10 bases and J 3 bases; bases outside gene matches: 6. This CDR3 region has 13 residues. Germline CDR1 is KGHDR and CDR2 is SFDVKD. This sample's time point: pre-sensitization, week 0. Treatment given: therapeutic diphenylcyclopropenone sensitization with weekly scalp DPC. The receptor was isolated from a man aged 35 to 55 with alopecia areata. Some clones in this sample may be carry-over from other donors' samples. Specimen: whole blood, collected in connection with sensitization to the hapten diphenylcyclopropenone (DPC). This chain uses TRBV24-1 with TRBJ2-3, with 7 nucleotides matching TRBD1. Here the CDR3 DNA reads TGTGCCACTCGACAGGGCATGACAGATACGCAGTATTTT. Amino acid sequence: CATRQGMTDTQYF.